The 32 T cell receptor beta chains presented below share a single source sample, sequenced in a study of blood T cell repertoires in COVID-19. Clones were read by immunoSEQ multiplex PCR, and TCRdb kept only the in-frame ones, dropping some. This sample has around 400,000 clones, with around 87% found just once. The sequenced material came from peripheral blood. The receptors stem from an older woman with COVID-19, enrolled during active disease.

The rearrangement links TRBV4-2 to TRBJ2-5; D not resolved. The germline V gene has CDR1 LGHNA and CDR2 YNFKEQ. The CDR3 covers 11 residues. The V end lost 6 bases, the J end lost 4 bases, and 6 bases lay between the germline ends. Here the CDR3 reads CASRAAETQYF. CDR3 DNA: TGTGCCAGCAGGGCGGCAGAGACCCAGTACTTC.

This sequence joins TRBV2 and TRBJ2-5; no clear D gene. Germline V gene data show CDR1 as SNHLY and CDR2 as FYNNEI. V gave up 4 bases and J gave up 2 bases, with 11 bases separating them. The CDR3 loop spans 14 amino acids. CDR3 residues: CASSALSSQETQYF. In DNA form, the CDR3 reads TGTGCCAGCAGTGCGTTGAGTTCACAAGAGACCCAGTACTTC.

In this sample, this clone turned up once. This CDR3 is CASSFGPGAKNTEAFF. The CDR3 nucleotides are TGTGCCAGCAGCTTTGGGCCAGGGGCCAAGAACACTGAAGCTTTCTTT. V gene TRBV5-6 combines with J gene TRBJ1-1; D is possibly TRBD1 (6 bases). The V and J ends lost 2 bases and 1 base respectively, with 15 bases between them. The CDR3 sequence is 16 residues long. Germline V lookup: CDR1 SGHDT, CDR2 YYEEEE.

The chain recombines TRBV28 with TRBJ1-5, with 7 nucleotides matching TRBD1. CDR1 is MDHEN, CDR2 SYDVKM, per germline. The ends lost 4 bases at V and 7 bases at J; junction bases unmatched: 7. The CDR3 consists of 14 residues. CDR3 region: CASSSRGGGQPQHF. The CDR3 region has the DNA TGTGCCAGCAGTTCCCGAGGGGGCGGGCAGCCCCAGCATTTT.

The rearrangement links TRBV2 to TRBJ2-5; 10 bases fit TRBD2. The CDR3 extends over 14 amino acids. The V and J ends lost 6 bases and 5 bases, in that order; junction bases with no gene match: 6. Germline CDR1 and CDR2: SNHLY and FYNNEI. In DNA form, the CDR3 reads TGTGCCAGCAGCTATAGCGGGGGGAGTGAGACCCAGTACTTC. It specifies CASSYSGGSETQYF.

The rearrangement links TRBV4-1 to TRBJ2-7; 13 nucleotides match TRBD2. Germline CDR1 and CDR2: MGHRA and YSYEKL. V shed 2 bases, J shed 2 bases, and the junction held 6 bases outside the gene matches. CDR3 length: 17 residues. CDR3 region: CASSQTETSGGAYEQYF. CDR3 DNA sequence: TGCGCCAGCAGCCAAACTGAAACTAGCGGGGGGGCCTACGAGCAGTACTTC.

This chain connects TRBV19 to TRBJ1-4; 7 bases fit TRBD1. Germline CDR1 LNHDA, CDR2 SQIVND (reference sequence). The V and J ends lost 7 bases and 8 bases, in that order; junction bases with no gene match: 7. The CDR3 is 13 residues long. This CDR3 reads CASTRDRGEKLFF. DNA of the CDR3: TGTGCCAGTACCCGGGACAGAGGCGAAAAACTGTTTTTT.

CDR3 sequence: CSVGVGGARETQYF. CDR3 bases: TGCAGCGTTGGCGTCGGGGGGGCAAGAGAGACCCAGTACTTC. V usage is TRBV29-1 and J usage is TRBJ2-5; 8 nucleotides line up with TRBD2. This CDR3 comprises 14 residues. Germline CDR1 is SQVTM and CDR2 is ANQGSEA. J lost 4 bases, V lost 4 bases, and 8 bases had no gene match.

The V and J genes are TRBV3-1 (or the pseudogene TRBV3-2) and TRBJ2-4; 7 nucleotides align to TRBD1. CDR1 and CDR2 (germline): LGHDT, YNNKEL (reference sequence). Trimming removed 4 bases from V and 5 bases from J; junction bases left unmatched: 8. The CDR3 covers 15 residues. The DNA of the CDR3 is TGTGCCAGCAGCCCTTTCGGACAGGCCCAAAACATTCAGTACTTC. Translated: CASSPFGQAQNIQYF.

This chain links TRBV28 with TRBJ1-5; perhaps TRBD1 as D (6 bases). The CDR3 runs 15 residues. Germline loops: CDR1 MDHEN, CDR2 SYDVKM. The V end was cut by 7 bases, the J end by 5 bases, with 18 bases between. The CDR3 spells CASKPGGQGHQPQHF. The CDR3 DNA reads TGTGCCAGCAAACCGGGCGGCCAGGGGCATCAGCCCCAGCATTTT. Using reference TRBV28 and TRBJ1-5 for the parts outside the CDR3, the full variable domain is DVKVTQSSRYLVKRTGEKVFLECVQDMDHENMFWYRQDPGLGLRLIYFSYDVKMKEKGDIPEGYSVSREKKERFSLILESASTNQTSMYLCASKPGGQGHQPQHFGDGTRLSIL.

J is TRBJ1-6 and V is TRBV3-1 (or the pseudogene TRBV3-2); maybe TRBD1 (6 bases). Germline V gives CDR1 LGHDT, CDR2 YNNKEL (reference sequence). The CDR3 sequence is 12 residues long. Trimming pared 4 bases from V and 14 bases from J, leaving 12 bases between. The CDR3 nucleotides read TGTGCCAGCAGCCTCCGTGAGGGGGCCCTCCACTTT. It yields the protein CASSLREGALHF.

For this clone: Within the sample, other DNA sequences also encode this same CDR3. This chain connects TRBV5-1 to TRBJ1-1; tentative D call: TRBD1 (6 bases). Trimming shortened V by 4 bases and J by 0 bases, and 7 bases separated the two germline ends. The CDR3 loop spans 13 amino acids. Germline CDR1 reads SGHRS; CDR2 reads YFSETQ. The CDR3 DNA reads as TGCGCCAGCAGCGGACAGATGAACACTGAAGCTTTCTTT. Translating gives CASSGQMNTEAFF.

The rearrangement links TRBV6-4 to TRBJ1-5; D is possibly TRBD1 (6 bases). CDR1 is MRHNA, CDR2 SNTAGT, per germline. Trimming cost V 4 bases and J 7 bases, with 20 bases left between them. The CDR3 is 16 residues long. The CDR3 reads CASSVFREGVGQPQHF. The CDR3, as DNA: TGTGCCAGCAGTGTCTTTCGAGAGGGGGTAGGGCAGCCCCAGCATTTT.

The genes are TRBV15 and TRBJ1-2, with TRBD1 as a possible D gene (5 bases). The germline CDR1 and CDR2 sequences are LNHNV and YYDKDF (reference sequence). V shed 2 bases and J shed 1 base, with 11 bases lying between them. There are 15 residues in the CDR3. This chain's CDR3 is CATSRSQGFNYGYTF. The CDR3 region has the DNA TGTGCCACCAGCAGATCCCAGGGTTTTAACTATGGCTACACCTTC.

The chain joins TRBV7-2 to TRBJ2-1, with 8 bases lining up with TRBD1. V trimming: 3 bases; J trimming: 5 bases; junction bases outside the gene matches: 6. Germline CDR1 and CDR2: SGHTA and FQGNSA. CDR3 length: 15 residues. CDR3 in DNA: TGTGCCAGCAGCTTCCAGGGGGCGCTAAACAATGAGCAGTTCTTC. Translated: CASSFQGALNNEQFF.

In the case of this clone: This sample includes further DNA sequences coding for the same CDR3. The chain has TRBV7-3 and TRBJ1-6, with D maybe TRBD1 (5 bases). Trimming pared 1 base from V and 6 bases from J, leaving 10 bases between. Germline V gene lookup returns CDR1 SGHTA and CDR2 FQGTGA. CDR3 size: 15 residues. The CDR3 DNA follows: TGTGCCAGCAGCTTAATTGGGACTGGTAATTCACCCCTCCACTTT. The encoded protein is CASSLIGTGNSPLHF.

The CDR3 bases are TGCGCCAGCAGCACCCGGACTAGCGACACCGGGGAGCTGTTTTTT. Translation: CASSTRTSDTGELFF. The V and J genes are TRBV5-1 and TRBJ2-2; 9 bases line up with TRBD2. Germline CDR1 and CDR2: SGHRS and YFSETQ. The CDR3 sequence is 15 residues long. The V segment lost 4 bases and the J segment 3 bases; nucleotides outside the gene matches: 4. The full variable domain, with the rest looked up from reference TRBV5-1 and TRBJ2-2, is KAGVTQTPRYLIKTRGQQVTLSCSPISGHRSVSWYQQTPGQGLQFLFEYFSETQRNKGNFPGRFSGRQFSNSRSEMNVSTLELGDSALYLCASSTRTSDTGELFFGEGSRLTVL.

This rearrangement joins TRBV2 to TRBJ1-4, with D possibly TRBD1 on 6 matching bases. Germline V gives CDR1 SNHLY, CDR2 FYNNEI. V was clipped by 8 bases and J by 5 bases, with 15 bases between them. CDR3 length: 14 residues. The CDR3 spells CASGGQTRNEKLFF. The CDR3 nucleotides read TGTGCCAGCGGTGGACAGACCCGGAATGAAAAACTGTTTTTT.

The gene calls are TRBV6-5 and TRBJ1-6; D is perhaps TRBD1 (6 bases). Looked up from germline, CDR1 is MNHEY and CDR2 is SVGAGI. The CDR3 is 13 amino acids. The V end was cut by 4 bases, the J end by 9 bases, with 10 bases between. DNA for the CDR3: TGTGCCAGCAGTTTCTCACAGGGTTCACCCCTCCACTTT. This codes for CASSFSQGSPLHF.

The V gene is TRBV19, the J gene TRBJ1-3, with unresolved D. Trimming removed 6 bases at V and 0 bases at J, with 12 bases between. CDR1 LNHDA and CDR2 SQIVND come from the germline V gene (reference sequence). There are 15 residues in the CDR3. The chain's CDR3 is CASSGSGGSGNTIYF. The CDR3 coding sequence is TGTGCCAGTAGCGGATCGGGAGGCTCTGGAAACACCATATATTTT.

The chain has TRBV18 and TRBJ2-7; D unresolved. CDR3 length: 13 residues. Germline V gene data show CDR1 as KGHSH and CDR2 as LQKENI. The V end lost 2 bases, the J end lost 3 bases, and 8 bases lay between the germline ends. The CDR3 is CASSPSSGYEQYF. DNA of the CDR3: TGTGCCAGCTCACCATCTTCGGGCTACGAGCAGTACTTC.

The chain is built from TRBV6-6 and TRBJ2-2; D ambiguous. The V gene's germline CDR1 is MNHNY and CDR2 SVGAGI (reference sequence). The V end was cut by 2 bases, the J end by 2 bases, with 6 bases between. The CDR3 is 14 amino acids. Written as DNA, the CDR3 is TGTGCCAGCAGTTACGGGCCAAACACCGGGGAGCTGTTTTTT. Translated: CASSYGPNTGELFF.

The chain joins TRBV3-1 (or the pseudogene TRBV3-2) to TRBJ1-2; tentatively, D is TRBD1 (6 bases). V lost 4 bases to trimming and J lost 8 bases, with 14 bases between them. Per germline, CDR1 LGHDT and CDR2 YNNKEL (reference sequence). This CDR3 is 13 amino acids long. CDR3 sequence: CASSPYREGGYTF. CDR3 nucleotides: TGTGCCAGCAGCCCATACAGGGAAGGCGGCTACACCTTC.

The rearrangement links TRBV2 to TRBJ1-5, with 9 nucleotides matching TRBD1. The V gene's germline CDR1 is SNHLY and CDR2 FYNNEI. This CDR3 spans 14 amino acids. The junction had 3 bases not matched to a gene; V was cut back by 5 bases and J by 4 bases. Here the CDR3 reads CASSHGQGNQPQHF. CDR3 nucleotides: TGTGCCAGCAGTCACGGACAGGGGAATCAGCCCCAGCATTTT.

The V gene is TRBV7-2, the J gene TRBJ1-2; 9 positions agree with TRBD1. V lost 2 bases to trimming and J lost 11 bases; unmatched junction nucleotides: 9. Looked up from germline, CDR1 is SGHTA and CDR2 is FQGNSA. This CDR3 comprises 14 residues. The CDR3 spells CASSLLGTGNSYTF. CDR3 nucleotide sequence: TGTGCCAGCAGCTTACTGGGGACAGGGAACTCTTACACCTTC. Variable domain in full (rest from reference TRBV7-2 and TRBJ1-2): GAGVSQSPSNKVTEKGKDVELRCDPISGHTALYWYRQSLGQGLEFLIYFQGNSAPDKSGLPSDRFSAERTGGSVSTLTIQRTQQEDSAVYLCASSLLGTGNSYTFGSGTRLTVV.

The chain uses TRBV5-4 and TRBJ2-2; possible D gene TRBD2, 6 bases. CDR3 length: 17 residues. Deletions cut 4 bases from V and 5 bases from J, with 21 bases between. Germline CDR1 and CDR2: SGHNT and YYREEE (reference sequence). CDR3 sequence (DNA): TGTGCCAGCAGCCGCGGGGCTTCTAGCGTGGGAACCGGGGAGCTGTTTTTT. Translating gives CASSRGASSVGTGELFF.

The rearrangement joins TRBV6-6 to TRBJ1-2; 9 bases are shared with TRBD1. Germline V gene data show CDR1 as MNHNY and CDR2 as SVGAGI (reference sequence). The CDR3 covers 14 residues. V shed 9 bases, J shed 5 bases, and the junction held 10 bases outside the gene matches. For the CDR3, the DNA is TGTGCCAGTTTGGGGACAGGGCAGGGTTATGGCTACACCTTC. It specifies CASLGTGQGYGYTF.

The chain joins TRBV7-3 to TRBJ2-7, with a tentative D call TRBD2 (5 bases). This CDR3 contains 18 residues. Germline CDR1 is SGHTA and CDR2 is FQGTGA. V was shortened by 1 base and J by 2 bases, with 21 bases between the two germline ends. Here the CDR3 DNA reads TGTGCCAGCAGCTTAAAATCATCGGACTCAAACCTCACCTACGAGCAGTACTTC. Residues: CASSLKSSDSNLTYEQYF.

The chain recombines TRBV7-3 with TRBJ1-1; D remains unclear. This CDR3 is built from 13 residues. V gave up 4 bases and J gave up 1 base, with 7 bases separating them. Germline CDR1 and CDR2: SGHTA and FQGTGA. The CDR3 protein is CASSSGRNTEAFF. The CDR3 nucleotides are TGTGCCAGCAGCTCGGGTCGGAACACTGAAGCTTTCTTT.

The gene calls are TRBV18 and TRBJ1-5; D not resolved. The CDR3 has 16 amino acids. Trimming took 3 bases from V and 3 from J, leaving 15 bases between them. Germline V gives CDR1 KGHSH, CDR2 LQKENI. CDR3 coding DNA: TGTGCCAGCTCACCTAGTGGTGTCGGGTTCAATCAGCCCCAGCATTTT. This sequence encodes CASSPSGVGFNQPQHF.

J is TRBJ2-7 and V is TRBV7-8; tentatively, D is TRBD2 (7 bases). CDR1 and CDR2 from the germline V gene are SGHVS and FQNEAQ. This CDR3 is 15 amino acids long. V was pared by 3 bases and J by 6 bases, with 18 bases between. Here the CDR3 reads CASSLGGLLASEQYF. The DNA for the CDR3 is TGTGCCAGCAGCTTGGGGGGGCTCCTGGCTTCCGAGCAGTACTTC.

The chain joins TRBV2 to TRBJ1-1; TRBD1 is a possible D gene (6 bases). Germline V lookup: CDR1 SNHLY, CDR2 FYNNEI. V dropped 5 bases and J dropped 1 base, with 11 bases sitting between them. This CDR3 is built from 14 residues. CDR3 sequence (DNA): TGTGCCAGCAGTTTACAGGGCCCGAACACTGAAGCTTTCTTT. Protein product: CASSLQGPNTEAFF.